The 32 T cell receptor beta chains presented below share a single source sample, sequenced in a study of blood T cell repertoires in COVID-19. Profiled with immunoSEQ multiplex PCR; TCRdb holds only in-frame clones, not every one. The table has around 260,000 clones, around four fifths seen once. Sequencing was performed on peripheral blood. Receptors originate from a man aged 55-75 years who had recovered from COVID-19.

This clone was detected ten times or more. DNA of the CDR3: TGTGCCAGCAGTCCCGAGGGCGCTGGGGCCAACGTCCTGACTTTC. Amino acids: CASSPEGAGANVLTF. The genes are TRBV7-9 and TRBJ2-6, with D maybe TRBD2 (5 bases). This CDR3 has 15 residues. From germline, CDR1 is SEHNR and CDR2 FQNEAQ (reference sequence). Trimming pared 6 bases from V and 2 bases from J, leaving 11 bases between.

The V and J genes are TRBV2 and TRBJ1-1, with D perhaps matching TRBD1 (6 bases). Germline V lookup: CDR1 SNHLY, CDR2 FYNNEI. Trimming removed 10 bases at V and 0 bases at J, with 9 bases between. The CDR3 consists of 12 residues. DNA for the CDR3: TGTGCCAACAGGGCCCTGAACACTGAAGCTTTCTTT. Translating gives CANRALNTEAFF.

The chain uses TRBV28 and TRBJ1-2, with 10 bases lining up with TRBD1. Germline CDR1 and CDR2: MDHEN and SYDVKM. The trim removed 8 bases at V and 6 bases at J, leaving 3 bases unmatched. CDR3 length: 12 residues. CDR3 nucleotide sequence: TGTGCCAGCCGGGACAGGGGAGATGGCTACACCTTC. Amino acids: CASRDRGDGYTF.

This clone was observed a few times. The chain recombines TRBV4-2 with TRBJ1-2; D is ambiguous. This CDR3 has 14 residues. V was shortened by 3 bases and J by 5 bases, with 13 bases between the two germline ends. Germline CDR1 reads LGHNA; CDR2 reads YNFKEQ. The DNA of the CDR3 is TGTGCCAGCAGCCAGGGCCCCCTTGGGTATGGCTACACCTTC. This encodes CASSQGPLGYGYTF.

The chain uses TRBV18 and TRBJ1-5; tentative D call: TRBD1 (6 bases). Trimming pared 2 bases from V and 5 bases from J, leaving 19 bases between. The CDR3 contains 17 residues. The germline V gene encodes CDR1 KGHSH and CDR2 LQKENI. The CDR3 is CASSPSNGGQADQPQHF. CDR3 DNA: TGTGCCAGCTCACCATCGAATGGGGGCCAGGCCGATCAGCCCCAGCATTTT. Complete variable domain (other parts from reference TRBV18 and TRBJ1-5): NAGVMQNPRHLVRRRGQEARLRCSPMKGHSHVYWYRQLPEEGLKFMVYLQKENIIDESGMPKERFSAEFPKEGPSILRIQQVVRGDSAAYFCASSPSNGGQADQPQHFGDGTRLSIL.

J is TRBJ1-1 and V is TRBV6-2 or TRBV6-3; D uncertain. The CDR3 loop spans 15 amino acids. The V end was cut by 4 bases, the J end by 2 bases, with 14 bases between. Per germline, CDR1 MNHEY and CDR2 SVGEGT. The CDR3 reads CASSSWGGPNTEAFF. CDR3 sequence (DNA): TGTGCCAGCAGTTCCTGGGGAGGGCCCAACACTGAAGCTTTCTTT.

J is TRBJ1-2 and V is TRBV11-2; 10 bases fit TRBD1. The CDR3 length is 13 residues. Unmatched junction bases numbered 2, after V lost 5 bases and J lost 5 bases. CDR1 and CDR2 (germline): SGHAT, FQNNGV. The CDR3 reads CASSRGQGYGYTF. In nucleotides, the CDR3 is TGTGCCAGCAGCCGGGGACAGGGGTATGGCTACACCTTC.

The V gene is TRBV15, the J gene TRBJ1-1; possibly TRBD1 for D (5 bases). The ends were cut back, 0 bases at V and 9 bases at J, with 11 bases in the middle. CDR1 and CDR2 (germline): LNHNV, YYDKDF (reference sequence). CDR3 length: 13 amino acids. CDR3 DNA: TGTGCCACCAGCAGAGATCCGGCAGGGCAAGCTTTCTTT. Amino acids: CATSRDPAGQAFF. The full variable domain, its missing parts supplied by reference TRBV15 and TRBJ1-1, is DAMVIQNPRYQVTQFGKPVTLSCSQTLNHNVMYWYQQKSSQAPKLLFHYYDKDFNNEADTPDNFQSRRPNTSFCFLDIRSPGLGDTAMYLCATSRDPAGQAFFGQGTRLTVV.

J is TRBJ2-7 and V is TRBV5-5; a weak D match, TRBD2 (5 bases). The CDR3 is made up of 16 amino acids. CDR1 and CDR2 (germline): SGHKS, YYEKEE (reference sequence). Deletions cut 4 bases from V and 6 bases from J, with 23 bases between. CDR3 loop: CASSPSAGGSWGEQYF. In DNA, the CDR3 is TGTGCCAGCAGCCCGAGCGCGGGCGGGTCGTGGGGCGAGCAGTACTTC.

This clone was observed a single time. The V and J genes are TRBV5-6 and TRBJ2-7; no definite D call. V was shortened by 4 bases and J by 6 bases, with 8 bases between the two germline ends. This CDR3 is 11 amino acids long. The germline CDR1 and CDR2 sequences are SGHDT and YYEEEE. The CDR3 DNA is TGTGCCAGCAGCCGGGTTGGCGAGCAGTACTTC. It encodes CASSRVGEQYF.

The chain couples TRBV7-3 to TRBJ2-5; 7 positions match TRBD1. V trimming: 5 bases; J trimming: 1 base; junction bases outside the gene matches: 4. Germline V CDR1 and CDR2: SGHTA, FQGTGA. The CDR3 is 14 residues long. This CDR3 reads CASSPGTVQETQYF. CDR3 bases: TGTGCCAGCAGCCCCGGGACAGTCCAAGAGACCCAGTACTTC.

This chain joins TRBV18 and TRBJ2-2, with 9 bases that match TRBD1. Germline values: CDR1 KGHSH, CDR2 LQKENI. V lost 5 bases to trimming and J lost 1 base; unmatched junction nucleotides: 11. The CDR3 contains 18 residues. For the CDR3, the DNA is TGTGCCAGCTCAAACCGTCAGACAGGGGGTTTGAACACCGGGGAGCTGTTTTTT. It yields the protein CASSNRQTGGLNTGELFF.

This chain links TRBV5-1 with TRBJ2-4, with 11 bases matching TRBD1. Germline V gene lookup returns CDR1 SGHRS and CDR2 YFSETQ. This CDR3 has 15 amino acids. The junction had 3 bases not matched to a gene; V was cut back by 2 bases and J by 5 bases. The CDR3 protein is CASSLGQGAQNIQYF. CDR3 bases: TGCGCCAGCAGCTTAGGACAGGGGGCGCAAAACATTCAGTACTTC.

The chain has TRBV7-9 and TRBJ2-2; 10 bases align to TRBD1. CDR3 size: 15 residues. Germline V gene lookup returns CDR1 SEHNR and CDR2 FQNEAQ (reference sequence). V shed 5 bases, J shed 2 bases, and the junction held 2 bases outside the gene matches. CDR3 sequence: CASSRQGANTGELFF. CDR3 nucleotides: TGTGCCAGCAGCCGACAGGGGGCAAACACCGGGGAGCTGTTTTTT.

The rearrangement uses TRBV12-3 or TRBV12-4 and TRBJ1-1, with no clear D. There are 12 residues in the CDR3. The V end lost 6 bases, the J end lost 1 base, and 6 bases lay between the germline ends. The CDR3: CASRRQNTEAFF. CDR3 DNA sequence: TGTGCCAGCAGAAGACAGAACACTGAAGCTTTCTTT.

The chain recombines TRBV9 with TRBJ2-3; TRBD1 might be the D (5 bases). V gave up 3 bases and J gave up 1 base, with 6 bases separating them. CDR1 is SGDLS and CDR2 is YYNGEE in the germline V gene. This CDR3 has 13 amino acids. CDR3 nucleotide sequence: TGTGCCAGCAGCGCGACAGGCACAGATACGCAGTATTTT. Its protein product is CASSATGTDTQYF.

The CDR3 reads CASTMDRDPGREAFF. In nucleotides, the CDR3 is TGTGCCAGCACCATGGACAGGGACCCAGGCCGGGAAGCTTTCTTT. The chain uses TRBV5-6 and TRBJ1-1; 8 bases are shared with TRBD1. This CDR3 is 15 amino acids long. Germline CDR1 SGHDT, CDR2 YYEEEE. J gave up 8 bases and V 6 bases, and 15 bases lay outside the gene matches.

This clone was counted a few times. The rearrangement joins TRBV15 to TRBJ1-1; D call uncertain. The CDR3 spans 13 residues. Between the trimmed V and J ends, which lost 0 bases and 10 bases, there was a span of 12 bases. The V gene's germline CDR1 is LNHNV and CDR2 YYDKDF (reference sequence). The CDR3 region is CATSRERAEGAFF. As DNA, the CDR3 is TGTGCCACCAGCAGAGAGCGAGCGGAGGGAGCTTTCTTT.

The chain joins TRBV19 to TRBJ2-7; maybe TRBD2 (5 bases). Germline CDR1 and CDR2: LNHDA and SQIVND (reference sequence). This CDR3 has 13 residues. V gave up 2 bases and J gave up 3 bases, with 8 bases separating them. For the CDR3, the DNA is TGTGCCAGTAGTATAAAACGGGACTACGAGCAGTACTTC. Its protein product is CASSIKRDYEQYF.

The chain carries TRBV7-2 and TRBJ2-5, with 8 bases matching TRBD2. There are 16 residues in the CDR3. Germline assignment: CDR1 SGHTA and CDR2 FQGNSA. J gave up 1 base and V 1 base, and 5 bases lay outside the gene matches. CDR3 nucleotide sequence: TGTGCCAGCAGCTTAGTTGGCGGGGGGCGCCAAGAGACCCAGTACTTC. This gives the protein CASSLVGGGRQETQYF.

This clone occurred once. This chain uses TRBV5-4 with TRBJ2-1; 9 bases fit TRBD2. The CDR3 has 15 residues. V dropped 2 bases and J dropped 9; count of bases not matched to a gene: 9. Germline CDR1 reads SGHNT; CDR2 reads YYREEE (reference sequence). The CDR3 nucleotides read TGTGCCAGCAGCTTCGGCCTAGCGGGGAACATTGAGCAGTTCTTC. Residues: CASSFGLAGNIEQFF.

The V gene is TRBV27, the J gene TRBJ1-4, with TRBD1 as a possible D gene (5 bases). Germline values: CDR1 MNHEY, CDR2 SMNVEV (reference sequence). The CDR3 has 15 amino acids. Between the trimmed V and J ends, which lost 4 bases and 2 bases, there was a span of 11 bases. CDR3 DNA sequence: TGTGCCAGCAGTTACGAGGGGAGGACTAATGAAAAACTGTTTTTT. Translating gives CASSYEGRTNEKLFF.

The CDR3: CASSLVGGEKLFF. CDR3 nucleotides: TGCGCCAGCAGCTTGGTAGGCGGTGAAAAACTGTTTTTT. The chain combines TRBV5-1 with TRBJ1-4, with D uncertain. Between the trimmed V and J ends, which lost 0 bases and 7 bases, there was a span of 7 bases. Germline loops: CDR1 SGHRS, CDR2 YFSETQ. The CDR3 loop spans 13 amino acids.

The chain joins TRBV5-4 to TRBJ2-1; maybe TRBD1 (6 bases). Germline V gene lookup returns CDR1 SGHNT and CDR2 YYREEE (reference sequence). This CDR3 region has 15 residues. V was shortened by 2 bases and J by 4 bases, with 13 bases between the two germline ends. In DNA form, the CDR3 reads TGTGCCAGCAGCTTCCCGACAGGTACTTACAATGAGCAGTTCTTC. It specifies CASSFPTGTYNEQFF. Looking up the rest from reference TRBV5-4 and TRBJ2-1 gives the full variable domain: ETGVTQSPTHLIKTRGQQVTLRCSSQSGHNTVSWYQQALGQGPQFIFQYYREEENGRGNFPPRFSGLQFPNYSSELNVNALELDDSALYLCASSFPTGTYNEQFFGPGTRLTVL.

The genes are TRBV3-1 (or the pseudogene TRBV3-2) and TRBJ2-1, with TRBD1 matching 8 bases. Germline V gives CDR1 LGHDT, CDR2 YNNKEL (reference sequence). The CDR3 is 15 residues long. V was pared by 5 bases and J by 9 bases, with 12 bases of the junction left unmatched. CDR3 sequence reads: CASSETGGFLGEQFF. The CDR3 nucleotides read TGTGCCAGCAGCGAAACAGGGGGTTTTCTTGGTGAGCAGTTCTTC.

V is TRBV6-5 and J is TRBJ2-1, with 7 bases identical to TRBD1. V shed 4 bases and J 10 bases; nucleotides not matched to a gene: 13. This CDR3 contains 15 residues. CDR1 MNHEY and CDR2 SVGAGI come from the germline V gene. The CDR3 nucleotides are TGTGCCAGCAGTTCCCGGGACAGAGGCAGGTCCGAGCAGTTCTTC. Amino acid sequence: CASSSRDRGRSEQFF.

This chain links TRBV2 with TRBJ2-1; no reliable D call. This CDR3 region has 12 residues. V lost 3 bases, J lost 4 bases, and 4 bases lay in between. Per the germline V gene, CDR1 is SNHLY and CDR2 is FYNNEI. DNA of the CDR3: TGTGCCAGCAGTGATCGGTACAATGAGCAGTTCTTC. Protein product: CASSDRYNEQFF.

The gene calls are TRBV19 and TRBJ2-1; the match to TRBD2 covers 7 bases. CDR1 and CDR2 from the germline V gene are LNHDA and SQIVND (reference sequence). The J segment lost 1 base and the V segment lost 1 base, leaving 4 bases of the junction unmatched. The CDR3 covers 16 residues. The CDR3 reads CASSIAAAGSYNEQFF. CDR3 DNA sequence: TGTGCCAGTAGTATAGCAGCAGCGGGGTCCTACAATGAGCAGTTCTTC.

The rearrangement joins TRBV28 to TRBJ1-6; TRBD1 matches at 7 bases. Unmatched junction bases numbered 12, after V lost 3 bases and J lost 13 bases. The CDR3 is made up of 15 amino acids. The germline CDR1 and CDR2 sequences are MDHEN and SYDVKM. CDR3 DNA: TGTGCCAGCAGTTTTTGGGGACAGCCCAGTATTCCCCTCCACTTT. As protein: CASSFWGQPSIPLHF.

This clone is a singleton in its sample. The CDR3 loop is CATSGSGTANYEQYF. Written as DNA, the CDR3 is TGTGCCACCAGCGGGTCCGGGACAGCCAACTACGAGCAGTACTTC. The chain combines TRBV15 with TRBJ2-7; 7 positions agree with TRBD1. Trimming at V came to 5 bases and at J to 3 bases, leaving 10 bases not matched to a gene. This CDR3 has 15 amino acids. Per germline, CDR1 LNHNV and CDR2 YYDKDF (reference sequence).

The chain carries TRBV3-1 (or the pseudogene TRBV3-2) and TRBJ1-2; TRBD1 is a possible D gene (5 bases). Per the germline V gene, CDR1 is LGHDT and CDR2 is YNNKEL (reference sequence). This CDR3 spans 16 amino acids. Trimming shortened V by 2 bases and J by 4 bases, and 17 bases separated the two germline ends. CDR3 bases: TGTGCCAGCAGCCAAAAGCTAGGGCGGGGCGGCTATGGCTACACCTTC. Amino acid sequence: CASSQKLGRGGYGYTF.

This clone showed up just a few times. This chain connects TRBV29-1 to TRBJ2-7, with D possibly matching TRBD2 (5 bases). The CDR3 contains 12 residues. Germline V gene lookup returns CDR1 SQVTM and CDR2 ANQGSEA. Trimming stripped 4 bases from V and 4 bases from J, with 11 bases between. The CDR3 nucleotides read TGCAGCGTTGCCGGGAATGCATACGAGCAGTACTTC. Translating it yields CSVAGNAYEQYF.